This entry lists 22 T cell receptor beta chains sequenced from one sample in a study of cytomegalovirus exposure and HLA in healthy donors (dated by TCRdb to about 2017). Library preparation was by the immunoSEQ multiplex PCR assay. A mixture of 60 forward primers for TCR Vbeta segments and 13 reverse primers for TCR Jbeta segments was used in the multiplex PCR. This is the immuneACCESS table as TCRdb keeps it, with only in-frame sequences that have V and J called. A part of the clones is gone; compared with another copy, unresolved V genes explain less than half, and the rest is unexplained. The sample records tens of thousands of clones, around 82% of which are singletons. The top ten hold 1.1% of the sample. The specimen sequenced was PBMCs. All receptors come from a male donor in good health and CMV-seronegative.

The chain links TRBV18 to TRBJ2-1; 10 bases line up with TRBD1. This CDR3 contains 17 residues. Germline assignment: CDR1 KGHSH and CDR2 LQKENI. The junction had 16 bases not matched to a gene; V was cut back by 6 bases and J by 8 bases. The CDR3 DNA follows: TGTGCCAGCTCCCCCCTCCGGGACAGGGGCCCTAGTGATGAGCAGTTCTTC. Its translation: CASSPLRDRGPSDEQFF.

This clone was recorded only once. V and J are TRBV29-1 and TRBJ1-2, with D unresolved. The CDR3 spans 11 residues. Germline values: CDR1 SQVTM, CDR2 ANQGSEA. V lost 6 bases and J 2 bases, leaving 7 bases between the germline ends. CDR3 sequence (DNA): TGCAGCGTCCCGGGGAACTATGGCTACACCTTC. Translating gives CSVPGNYGYTF.

The chain recombines TRBV6-6 with TRBJ1-3, with 7 bases identical to TRBD1. The trim removed 2 bases at V and 4 bases at J, leaving 5 bases unmatched. The CDR3 is made up of 15 amino acids. Germline V lookup: CDR1 MNHNY, CDR2 SVGAGI (reference sequence). The CDR3 sequence: CASSYPGQAGNTIYF. Here the CDR3 DNA reads TGTGCCAGCAGTTACCCCGGACAGGCCGGAAACACCATATATTTT.

The chain joins TRBV7-6 to TRBJ2-1; TRBD2 is a possible D gene (6 bases). Germline CDR1 and CDR2: SGHVS and FNYEAQ. Trimming took off 0 bases at V and 9 bases at J, with 15 bases between the two ends. There are 15 residues in the CDR3. The CDR3 coding sequence is TGTGCCAGCAGCTTAGCGGGGGGAAGTTTTTTTGAGCAGTTCTTC. This translates into CASSLAGGSFFEQFF.

The gene calls are TRBV5-6 and TRBJ2-3; possibly TRBD1 for D (5 bases). The CDR3 is 15 amino acids. Trimming took 2 bases from V and 1 from J, leaving 11 bases between them. Germline V lookup: CDR1 SGHDT, CDR2 YYEEEE. The CDR3 nucleotides are TGTGCCAGCAGCTTCGGCACAGGCCGCACAGATACGCAGTATTTT. Protein sequence: CASSFGTGRTDTQYF.

V gene TRBV2 combines with J gene TRBJ2-5, with TRBD2 matching 9 bases. The CDR3 runs 14 residues. The germline gives CDR1 SNHLY, CDR2 FYNNEI. V lost 4 bases to trimming and J lost 5 bases; unmatched junction nucleotides: 5. CDR3 coding DNA: TGTGCCAGCAGTGTTCTGCTAGCGGGGGAGACCCAGTACTTC. Amino acids: CASSVLLAGETQYF.

The chain carries TRBV30 and TRBJ2-1; 9 bases agree with TRBD1. Germline trimming cut 8 bases from V and 1 base from J; bases unmatched to any gene: 12. CDR3 length: 16 residues. Germline CDR1 reads GTSNPN; CDR2 reads SVGIG (reference sequence). In nucleotides, the CDR3 is TGTGCCGGTAGGGGACAGGGAGGGGAATCCTACAATGAGCAGTTCTTC. It yields the protein CAGRGQGGESYNEQFF. The complete variable domain, with remaining parts taken from reference TRBV30 and TRBJ2-1, reads SQTIHQWPATLVQPVGSPLSLECTVEGTSNPNLYWYRQAAGRGLQLLFYSVGIGQISSEVPQNLSASRPQDRQFILSSKKLLLSDSGFYLCAGRGQGGESYNEQFFGPGTRLTVL.

With regard to this clone: Other DNA variants within this sample encode the same CDR3. The genes are TRBV18 and TRBJ1-1; D is ambiguous. CDR1 is KGHSH, CDR2 LQKENI, per germline. The germline V and J ends were trimmed by 6 bases and 4 bases, with 12 bases remaining between them. The CDR3 length is 13 residues. CDR3 in amino acids: CASSPEVSTEAFF. CDR3 DNA sequence: TGTGCCAGCTCCCCCGAGGTCTCCACTGAAGCTTTCTTT.

The V gene is TRBV5-1, the J gene TRBJ1-1; TRBD1 is a possible D gene (6 bases). Germline V gene lookup returns CDR1 SGHRS and CDR2 YFSETQ. Trimming stripped 1 base from V and 2 bases from J, with 15 bases between. The CDR3 is 16 residues long. DNA for the CDR3: TGCGCCAGCAGCTTGTTACTTAGGACAGACAACACTGAAGCTTTCTTT. Its protein is CASSLLLRTDNTEAFF.

This chain joins TRBV6-5 and TRBJ2-7, with D possibly TRBD1 on 6 matching bases. The CDR3 loop spans 16 amino acids. Germline V gene data show CDR1 as MNHEY and CDR2 as SVGAGI. The V end was cut by 4 bases, the J end by 0 bases, with 16 bases between. The CDR3 bases are TGTGCCAGCAGTTTCAGGACAGCAAGCAGCTCCTACGAGCAGTACTTC. The encoded protein is CASSFRTASSSYEQYF.

The J gene is TRBJ1-1, the V gene TRBV13; D is unclear. The CDR3 has 14 residues. With 4 bases removed from V and 1 base from J, the gap between germline ends came to 10 bases. Germline CDR1 is PRHDT and CDR2 is FYEKMQ (reference sequence). The CDR3 protein is CASSSRGGNTEAFF. CDR3 DNA: TGTGCCAGCAGCTCCCGCGGTGGGAACACTGAAGCTTTCTTT.

A single count supports this clone. The chain carries TRBV6-5 and TRBJ1-2; tentative D call: TRBD1 (6 bases). The germline V gene has CDR1 MNHEY and CDR2 SVGAGI. There are 14 residues in the CDR3. V lost 7 bases to trimming and J lost 7 bases, with 19 bases between them. The CDR3 nucleotides are TGTGCCAGCACCCGAGGGGGGGGCGCCGGTGGCTACACCTTC. Its protein product is CASTRGGGAGGYTF.

This clone was recorded once. The chain carries TRBV18 and TRBJ2-1; 10 bases agree with TRBD2. CDR1 is KGHSH and CDR2 is LQKENI in the germline V gene. This CDR3 has 17 amino acids. J gave up 5 bases and V 3 bases, and 10 bases lay outside the gene matches. This CDR3 is CASSPRTTSGIDNEQFF. CDR3 DNA: TGTGCCAGCTCACCGCGAACTACTAGCGGGATCGACAATGAGCAGTTCTTC. Supplemented by reference TRBV18 and TRBJ2-1, the full variable domain reads NAGVMQNPRHLVRRRGQEARLRCSPMKGHSHVYWYRQLPEEGLKFMVYLQKENIIDESGMPKERFSAEFPKEGPSILRIQQVVRGDSAAYFCASSPRTTSGIDNEQFFGPGTRLTVL.

The chain carries TRBV5-1 and TRBJ2-7; 9 positions match TRBD1. The CDR3 loop spans 14 amino acids. V dropped 3 bases and J dropped 3; count of bases not matched to a gene: 4. Germline assignment: CDR1 SGHRS and CDR2 YFSETQ. CDR3 DNA: TGCGCCAGCAGCTCACAGGGGGCTGACTACGAGCAGTACTTC. This encodes CASSSQGADYEQYF.

This clone was seen more than once but under ten times. The junction departs from the called germline gene at one end, perhaps through a read error. The chain links TRBV7-9 to TRBJ1-1; 7 positions agree with TRBD1. CDR1 is SEHNR, CDR2 FQNEAQ, per germline (reference sequence). The CDR3 has 15 amino acids. The CDR3 loop reads CSSSPVTGINTEAFF. The CDR3 bases are TGTTCCAGCAGCCCGGTGACAGGGATAAACACTGAAGCTTTCTTT. Full variable domain (outside the CDR3, taken from reference TRBV7-9 and TRBJ1-1): DTGVSQNPRHKITKRGQNVTFRCDPISEHNRLYWYRQTLGQGPEFLTYFQNEAQLEKSRLLSDRFSAERPKGSFSTLEIQRTEQGDSAMYLCSSSPVTGINTEAFFGQGTRLTVV.

V usage is TRBV9 and J usage is TRBJ1-1; no reliable D call. The CDR3 runs 12 residues. The germline gives CDR1 SGDLS, CDR2 YYNGEE. The V end was cut by 3 bases, the J end by 6 bases, with 9 bases between. The CDR3: CASSAISAEAFF. CDR3 DNA sequence: TGTGCCAGCAGCGCCATCAGCGCTGAAGCTTTCTTT.

This clone was seen just once. The genes are TRBV11-2 and TRBJ2-7, with D maybe TRBD2 (5 bases). The CDR3 is 14 amino acids. Germline V gives CDR1 SGHAT, CDR2 FQNNGV. V was pared by 1 base and J by 0 bases, with 7 bases between. CDR3 nucleotides: TGTGCCAGCAGCTTAGGAGGGAGCTCCTACGAGCAGTACTTC. The encoded protein is CASSLGGSSYEQYF.

The chain recombines TRBV21-1 with TRBJ2-7; TRBD1 is the table's D call, not checked against the DNA. TRBV21-1 is labeled a pseudogene. CDR3 length: 15 residues. The CDR3 nucleotides are TGTGCCAGCAGCAAAGGGGCAGGGCTTACAAACGAGCAGTACTTC. Amino acid sequence: CASSKGAGLTNEQYF.

The chain carries TRBV7-6 and TRBJ2-2, with D tentatively TRBD2 (5 bases). Trimming stripped 10 bases from V and 1 base from J, with 13 bases between. The CDR3 sequence is 14 residues long. CDR1 SGHVS and CDR2 FNYEAQ come from the germline V gene. The CDR3 loop reads CATTRSENTGELFF. The CDR3 DNA sequence: TGTGCCACCACTAGATCCGAGAACACCGGGGAGCTGTTTTTT.

This chain joins TRBV5-1 and TRBJ2-3; 7 bases are shared with TRBD1. V dropped 0 bases and J dropped 4; count of bases not matched to a gene: 11. The V gene's germline CDR1 is SGHRS and CDR2 YFSETQ. The CDR3 covers 17 residues. CDR3 nucleotides: TGCGCCAGCAGCTTGGGATTTGGGGACAGCCTCGCAGATACGCAGTATTTT. Translated, it gives CASSLGFGDSLADTQYF.

The chain recombines TRBV5-7 with TRBJ1-1, with D possibly matching TRBD1 (5 bases). TRBV5-7 is classed as an ORF, of uncertain function. The CDR3 contains 15 residues. Deletions cut 1 base from V and 1 base from J, with 11 bases between. The CDR3 spells CASSLQGAGNTEAFF. The CDR3, as DNA: TGTGCCAGCAGCTTGCAAGGGGCTGGGAACACTGAAGCTTTCTTT.

The chain carries TRBV6-5 and TRBJ2-1, with 10 nucleotides matching TRBD1. After removal of 0 bases from V and 8 bases from J, the junction contained 4 bases not matched to a gene. In germline, CDR1 is MNHEY, CDR2 SVGAGI. This CDR3 contains 15 residues. The CDR3 is CASSYSRDRGHEQFF. The CDR3 DNA reads as TGTGCCAGCAGTTACTCTAGAGACAGGGGGCATGAGCAGTTCTTC.